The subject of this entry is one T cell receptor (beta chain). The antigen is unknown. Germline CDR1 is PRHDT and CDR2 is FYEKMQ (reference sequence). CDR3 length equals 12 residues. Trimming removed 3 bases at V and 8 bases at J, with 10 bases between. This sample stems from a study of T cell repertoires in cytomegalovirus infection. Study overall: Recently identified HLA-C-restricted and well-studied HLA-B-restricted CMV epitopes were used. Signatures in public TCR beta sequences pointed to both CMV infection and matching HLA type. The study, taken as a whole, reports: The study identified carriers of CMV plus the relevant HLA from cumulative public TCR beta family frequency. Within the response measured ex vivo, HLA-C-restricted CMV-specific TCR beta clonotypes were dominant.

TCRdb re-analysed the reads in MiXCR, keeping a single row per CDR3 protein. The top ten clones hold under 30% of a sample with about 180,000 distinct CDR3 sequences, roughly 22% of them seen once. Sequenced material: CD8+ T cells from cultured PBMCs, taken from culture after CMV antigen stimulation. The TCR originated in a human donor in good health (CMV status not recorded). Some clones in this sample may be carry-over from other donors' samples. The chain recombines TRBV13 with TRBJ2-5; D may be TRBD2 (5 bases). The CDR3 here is CASSLGGRTQYF. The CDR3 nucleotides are TGTGCCAGCAGCTTGGGTGGGAGAACCCAGTACTTC. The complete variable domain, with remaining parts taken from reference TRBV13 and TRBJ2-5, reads AAGVIQSPRHLIKEKRETATLKCYPIPRHDTVYWYQQGPGQDPQFLISFYEKMQSDKGSIPDRFSAQQFSDYHSELNMSSLELGDSALYFCASSLGGRTQYFGPGTRLLVL.